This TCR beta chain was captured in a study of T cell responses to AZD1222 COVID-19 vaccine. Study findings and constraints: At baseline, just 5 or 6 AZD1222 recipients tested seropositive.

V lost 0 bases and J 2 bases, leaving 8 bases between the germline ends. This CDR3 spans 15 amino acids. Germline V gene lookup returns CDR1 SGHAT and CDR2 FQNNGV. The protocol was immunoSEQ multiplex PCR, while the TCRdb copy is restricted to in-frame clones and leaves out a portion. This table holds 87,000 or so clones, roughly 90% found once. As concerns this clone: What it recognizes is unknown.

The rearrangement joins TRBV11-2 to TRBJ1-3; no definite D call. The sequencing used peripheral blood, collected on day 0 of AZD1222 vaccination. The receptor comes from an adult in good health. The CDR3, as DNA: TGTGCCAGCAGCTTAGATCGACACGCTGGAAACACCATATATTTT. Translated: CASSLDRHAGNTIYF.